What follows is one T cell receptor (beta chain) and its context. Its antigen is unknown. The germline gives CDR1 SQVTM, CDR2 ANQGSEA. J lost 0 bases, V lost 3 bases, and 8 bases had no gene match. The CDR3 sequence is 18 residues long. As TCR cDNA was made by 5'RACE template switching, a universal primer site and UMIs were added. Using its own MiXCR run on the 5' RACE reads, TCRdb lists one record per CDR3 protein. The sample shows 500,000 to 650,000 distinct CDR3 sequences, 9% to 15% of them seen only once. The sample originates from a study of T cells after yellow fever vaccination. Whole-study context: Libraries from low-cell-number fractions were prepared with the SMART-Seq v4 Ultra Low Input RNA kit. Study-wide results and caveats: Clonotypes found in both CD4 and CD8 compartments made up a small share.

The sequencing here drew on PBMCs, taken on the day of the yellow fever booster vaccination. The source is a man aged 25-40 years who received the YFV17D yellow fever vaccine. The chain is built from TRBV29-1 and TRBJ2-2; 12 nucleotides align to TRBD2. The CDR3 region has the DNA TGCAGCGTTGACCGACTAGCGGGAGAATCCTCGAACACCGGGGAGCTGTTTTTT. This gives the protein CSVDRLAGESSNTGELFF.